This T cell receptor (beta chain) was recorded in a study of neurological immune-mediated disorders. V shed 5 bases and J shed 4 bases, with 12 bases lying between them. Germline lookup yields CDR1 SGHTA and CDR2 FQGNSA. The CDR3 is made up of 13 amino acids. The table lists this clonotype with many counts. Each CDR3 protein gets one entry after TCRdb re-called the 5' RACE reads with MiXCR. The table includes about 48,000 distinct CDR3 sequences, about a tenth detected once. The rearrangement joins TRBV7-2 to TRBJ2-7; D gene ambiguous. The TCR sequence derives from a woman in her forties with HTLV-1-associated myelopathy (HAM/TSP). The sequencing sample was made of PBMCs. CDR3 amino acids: CASSAPEVYEQYF. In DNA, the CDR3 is TGTGCCAGCAGCGCCCCGGAAGTATACGAGCAGTACTTC.